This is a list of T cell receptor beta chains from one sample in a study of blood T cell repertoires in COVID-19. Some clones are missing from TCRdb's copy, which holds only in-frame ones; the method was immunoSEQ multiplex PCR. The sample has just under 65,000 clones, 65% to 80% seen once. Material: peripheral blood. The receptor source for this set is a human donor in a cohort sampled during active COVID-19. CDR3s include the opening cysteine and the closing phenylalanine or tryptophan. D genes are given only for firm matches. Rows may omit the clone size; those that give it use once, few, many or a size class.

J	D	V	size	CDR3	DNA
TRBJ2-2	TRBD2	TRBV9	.	CASSVTPGLAGGELFF	TGTGCCAGCAGCGTCACCCCGGGACTAGCGGGGGGGGAGCTGTTTTTT
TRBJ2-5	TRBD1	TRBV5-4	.	CASSPPGQGGTQYF	TGTGCCAGCAGCCCGCCGGGACAGGGGGGGACCCAGTACTTC
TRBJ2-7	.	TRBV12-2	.	CASRWHGTGFSMVPYEQYF	TGTGCAAGTCGCTGGCACGGGACAGGGTTTTCAATGGTGCCCTACGAGCAGTACTTC
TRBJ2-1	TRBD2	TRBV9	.	CASSVAPGLSSYNEQFF	TGTGCCAGCAGCGTGGCACCGGGACTAAGCTCCTACAATGAGCAGTTCTTC
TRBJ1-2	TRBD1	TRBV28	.	CASSQGRGRYTF	TGTGCCAGCAGCCAGGGCAGGGGGAGGTACACCTTC
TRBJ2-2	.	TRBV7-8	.	CASSLDRATGELFF	TGTGCCAGCAGCTTGGACAGAGCGACCGGGGAGCTGTTTTTT
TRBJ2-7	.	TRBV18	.	CASSPNRAAGEQYF	TGTGCCAGCTCACCGAACAGGGCTGCGGGTGAGCAGTACTTC
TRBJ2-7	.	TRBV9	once	CASSVAANLYEQYF	TGTGCCAGCAGCGTAGCTGCGAACCTCTACGAGCAGTACTTC
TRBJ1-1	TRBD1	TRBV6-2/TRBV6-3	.	CASSSLDRVRDTEAFF	TGTGCCAGCAGCTCCCTCGACAGGGTTCGGGACACTGAAGCTTTCTTT
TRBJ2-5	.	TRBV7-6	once	CASSSTGTRQETQYF	TGTGCCAGCAGCTCAACTGGGACAAGACAAGAGACCCAGTACTTC
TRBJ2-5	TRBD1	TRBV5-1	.	CASSLSDRDRQETQYF	TGCGCCAGCAGCTTGTCCGACAGGGATAGGCAAGAGACCCAGTACTTC
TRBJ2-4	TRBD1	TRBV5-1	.	CASSHADREMNIQYF	TGCGCCAGCAGTCACGCGGACAGGGAGATGAACATTCAGTACTTC
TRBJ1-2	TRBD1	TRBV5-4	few	CASSRQGTDYGYTF	TGTGCCAGCAGCCGCCAGGGGACAGACTATGGCTACACCTTC
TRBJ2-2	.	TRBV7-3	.	CASSLNGERTGELFF	TGTGCCAGCAGCTTAAACGGGGAGCGAACCGGGGAGCTGTTTTTT
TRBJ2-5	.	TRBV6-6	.	CASSQLLTGQETQYF	TGTGCCAGCAGCCAGCTCTTGACAGGACAAGAGACCCAGTACTTC
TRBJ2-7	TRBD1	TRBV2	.	CASRLTGGTYEQYF	TGTGCCAGCAGATTGACAGGGGGAACCTACGAGCAGTACTTC
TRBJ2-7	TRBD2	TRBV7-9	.	CASSLGTSGPYEQYF	TGTGCCAGCAGCTTAGGGACTAGCGGCCCCTACGAGCAGTACTTC
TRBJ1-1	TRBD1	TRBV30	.	CAWSAGGTANTEAFF	TGTGCCTGGAGTGCCGGCGGGACAGCGAACACTGAAGCTTTCTTT
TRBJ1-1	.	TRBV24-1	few	CATSGVGANTEAFF	TGTGCCACCAGTGGAGTAGGGGCGAACACTGAAGCTTTCTTT
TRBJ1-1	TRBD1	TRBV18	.	CASSPGQGGRRTEAFF	TGTGCCAGCTCACCGGGACAGGGAGGGAGAAGGACTGAAGCTTTCTTT
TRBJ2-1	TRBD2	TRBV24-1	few	CATSDPLAGTSYNEQFF	TGTGCCACCAGTGACCCACTAGCGGGTACGTCCTACAATGAGCAGTTCTTC
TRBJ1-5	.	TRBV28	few	CASTELGGSQPQHF	TGTGCCAGCACCGAACTAGGGGGTAGCCAGCCCCAGCATTTT
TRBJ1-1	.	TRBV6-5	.	CASSSQRLGEAEAFF	TGTGCCAGCAGTTCACAACGCCTGGGGGAGGCTGAAGCTTTCTTT
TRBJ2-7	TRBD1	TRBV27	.	CASSLSWGTGQFQQYF	TGTGCCAGCAGTTTATCTTGGGGGACAGGGCAGTTCCAGCAGTACTTC
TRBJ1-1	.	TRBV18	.	CASSETQGGGTEAFF	TGTGCCAGCTCCGAGACGCAGGGCGGGGGCACTGAAGCTTTCTTT
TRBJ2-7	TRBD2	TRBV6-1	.	CASSEGGGFYEQYF	TGTGCCAGCAGTGAAGGGGGGGGATTCTACGAGCAGTACTTC
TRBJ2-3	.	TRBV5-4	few	CASSLAGGSVDTQYF	TGTGCCAGCAGCTTGGCCGGAGGGTCGGTTGATACGCAGTATTTT
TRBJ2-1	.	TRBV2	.	CASTLRGGLRNEQFF	TGTGCCAGCACCTTAAGGGGGGGCCTGAGGAATGAGCAGTTCTTC
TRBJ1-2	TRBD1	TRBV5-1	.	CASSLGDRGGGGYTF	TGCGCCAGCAGCTTGGGTGACAGGGGAGGCGGTGGCTACACCTTC
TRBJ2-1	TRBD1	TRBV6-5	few	CASLPGQGRDNEQFF	TGTGCCAGCTTGCCGGGACAGGGTAGGGACAATGAGCAGTTCTTC
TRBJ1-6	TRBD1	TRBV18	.	CASSLTGTGEGSPLHF	TGTGCCAGCTCACTGACCGGGACAGGGGAGGGGTCACCCCTCCACTTT
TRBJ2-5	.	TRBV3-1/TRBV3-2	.	CASSQRGSQETQYF	TGTGCCAGCAGCCAACGGGGGAGCCAAGAGACCCAGTACTTC
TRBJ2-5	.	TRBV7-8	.	CASSLALARIQETQYF	TGTGCCAGCAGCTTAGCGTTAGCGAGAATTCAAGAGACCCAGTACTTC
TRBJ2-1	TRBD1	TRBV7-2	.	CASSLNRGTEQFF	TGTGCCAGCAGCTTAAACAGGGGGACTGAGCAGTTCTTC
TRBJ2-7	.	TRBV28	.	CASSLWADPNEQYF	TGTGCCAGCAGTTTATGGGCAGATCCCAACGAGCAGTACTTC
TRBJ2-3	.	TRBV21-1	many	CASRTDPGQGTTDTQYF	TGTGCCAGCAGGACGGATCCAGGACAGGGGACCACAGATACGCAGTATTTT
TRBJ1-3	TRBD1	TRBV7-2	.	CASSLALGTVGGNTIYF	TGTGCCAGCAGCTTAGCGCTTGGGACAGTTGGTGGAAACACCATATATTTT
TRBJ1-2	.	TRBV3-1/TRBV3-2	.	CASSQDAVYYGYTF	TGTGCCAGCAGCCAAGACGCGGTATACTATGGCTACACCTTC
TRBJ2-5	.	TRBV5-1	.	CASSLGQGGQETQYF	TGCGCCAGCAGCTTGGGACAGGGAGGTCAAGAGACCCAGTACTTC
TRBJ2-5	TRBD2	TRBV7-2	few	CASSLGGKRGGLSETQYF	TGTGCCAGCAGCTTAGGTGGGAAGCGGGGGGGCCTATCCGAGACCCAGTACTTC
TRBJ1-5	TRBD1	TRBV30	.	CAWEAGGSNQPQHF	TGTGCCTGGGAGGCAGGGGGTAGCAATCAGCCCCAGCATTTT
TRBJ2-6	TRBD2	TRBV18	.	CASSRTSGGAGANVLTF	TGTGCCAGCTCGCGGACTAGCGGGGGCGCTGGGGCCAACGTCCTGACTTTC
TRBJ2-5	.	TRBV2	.	CATTAVGAGETQYF	TGTGCCACCACTGCCGTGGGGGCCGGTGAGACCCAGTACTTC
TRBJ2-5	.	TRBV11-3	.	CASSLYCGGVGETQYF	TGTGCCAGCAGCTTATATTGCGGCGGGGTAGGAGAGACCCAGTACTTC
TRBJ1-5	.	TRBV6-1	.	CASSESGNNQPQHF	TGTGCCAGCAGTGAATCGGGAAACAATCAGCCCCAGCATTTT
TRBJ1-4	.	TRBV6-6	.	CASSYSAGSEKLFF	TGTGCCAGCAGTTACTCGGCAGGAAGTGAAAAACTGTTTTTT
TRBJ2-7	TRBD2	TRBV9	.	CASSGGTSGGLREQYF	TGTGCCAGCAGTGGTGGGACTAGCGGGGGGTTACGCGAGCAGTACTTC
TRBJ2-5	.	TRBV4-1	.	CASSQEGTHSQETQYF	TGCGCCAGCAGCCAAGAAGGGACACATTCGCAAGAGACCCAGTACTTC
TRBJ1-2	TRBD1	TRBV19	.	CASSKDRGYGYTF	TGTGCCAGTAGTAAAGACAGGGGATATGGCTACACCTTC
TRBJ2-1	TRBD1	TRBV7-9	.	CASSRDSNNEQFF	TGTGCCAGCAGCCGGGACAGCAACAATGAGCAGTTCTTC
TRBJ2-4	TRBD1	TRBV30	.	CAWKDRGNIQYF	TGTGCCTGGAAGGACAGGGGCAACATTCAGTACTTC
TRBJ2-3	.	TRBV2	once	CASSEESGINTDTQYF	TGTGCCAGCAGTGAAGAGAGCGGAATCAACACAGATACGCAGTATTTT
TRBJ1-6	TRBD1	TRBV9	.	CASSAGQGYSPLHF	TGTGCCAGCAGCGCCGGACAGGGGTATTCACCCCTCCACTTT
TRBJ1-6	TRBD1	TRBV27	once	CARAPGQNNSPLHF	TGTGCCAGGGCCCCGGGACAGAATAATTCACCCCTCCACTTT
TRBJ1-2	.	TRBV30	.	CAGFSWGDYGYTF	TGTGCCGGATTTTCTTGGGGAGACTATGGCTACACCTTC
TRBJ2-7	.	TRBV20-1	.	CSASPEEAVSYEQYF	TGCAGTGCTAGTCCCGAGGAGGCTGTTTCCTACGAGCAGTACTTC
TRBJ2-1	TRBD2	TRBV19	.	CASSGGSYNEQFF	TGTGCCAGTAGCGGGGGGAGTTACAATGAGCAGTTCTTC
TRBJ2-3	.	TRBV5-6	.	CASSLGFGIRTDTQYF	TGTGCCAGCAGCTTGGGGTTCGGGATACGCACAGATACGCAGTATTTT
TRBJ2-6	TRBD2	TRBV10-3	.	CAISESRTSGGTGANVLTF	TGTGCCATCAGTGAGTCTAGGACTAGCGGGGGCACTGGGGCCAACGTCCTGACTTTC
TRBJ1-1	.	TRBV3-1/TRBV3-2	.	CASSRGLKNTEAFF	TGTGCCAGCAGCAGAGGACTGAAGAACACTGAGGCTTTCTTT